This TCR beta chain was identified during a study of graft-versus-host responses after intestinal transplantation. The wider study: As for transplant type, recipients had multivisceral, liver-intestinal, or isolated intestinal grafts.

In germline, CDR1 is MNHEY, CDR2 SMNVEV (reference sequence). The CDR3 spans 15 residues. The ends were cut back, 5 bases at V and 9 bases at J, with 20 bases in the middle. Regarding the study as a whole: Those patients showing graft-donor T cell macrochimerism displayed high graft-versus-host to host-versus-graft clonal ratios in allografts.

Clones were sequenced by immunoSEQ multiplex PCR, and TCRdb holds only the in-frame ones, with some missing. The data show fewer than 15,000 clones, under 45% seen once. Responders (around 200,000, CFSE-labeled) were co-plated with around 200,000 irradiated, violet-dye-labeled stimulators. Sorting of proliferating CFSE-low CD3+CD4+ and CD3+CD8+ responders took place after the reaction. The material was alloreactive CD8+ T cells from a mixed lymphocyte reaction culture, obtained before intestinal transplant. The subset was: CFSE-low proliferating T cells sorted from roughly six-day pre-transplant mixed lymphocyte reaction (GvH or HvG direction). The chain links TRBV27 to TRBJ2-1; D may be TRBD1 (7 bases). This clonotype was obtained from a human patient who received an intestinal transplant. CDR3 sequence (DNA): TGTGCCAGCAGTCTTGGGGGGCAGGGGGGTGTTGAGCAGTTCTTC. This encodes CASSLGGQGGVEQFF.